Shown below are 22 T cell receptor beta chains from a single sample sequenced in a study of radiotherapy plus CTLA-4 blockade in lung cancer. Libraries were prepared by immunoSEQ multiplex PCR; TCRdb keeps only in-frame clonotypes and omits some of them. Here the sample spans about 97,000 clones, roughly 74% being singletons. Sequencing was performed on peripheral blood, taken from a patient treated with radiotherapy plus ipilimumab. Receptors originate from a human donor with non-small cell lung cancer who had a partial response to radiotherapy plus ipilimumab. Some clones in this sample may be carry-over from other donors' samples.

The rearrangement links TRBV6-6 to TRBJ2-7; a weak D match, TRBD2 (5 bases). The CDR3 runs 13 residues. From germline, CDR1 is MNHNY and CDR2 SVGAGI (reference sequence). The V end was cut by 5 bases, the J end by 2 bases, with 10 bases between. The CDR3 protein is CASSPGDAYEQYF. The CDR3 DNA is TGTGCCAGCAGTCCCGGGGATGCCTACGAGCAGTACTTC.

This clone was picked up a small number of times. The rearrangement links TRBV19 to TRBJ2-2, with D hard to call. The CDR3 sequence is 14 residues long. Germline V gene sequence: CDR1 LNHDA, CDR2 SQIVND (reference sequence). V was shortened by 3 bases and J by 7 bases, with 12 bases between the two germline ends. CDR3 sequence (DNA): TGTGCCAGTAGTATCCAGGCACAATACGGGGAGCTGTTTTTT. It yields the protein CASSIQAQYGELFF.

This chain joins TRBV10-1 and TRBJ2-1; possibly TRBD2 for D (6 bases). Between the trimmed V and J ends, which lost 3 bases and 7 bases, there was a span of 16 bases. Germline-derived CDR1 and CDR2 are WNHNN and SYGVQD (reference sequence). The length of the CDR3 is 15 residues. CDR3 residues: CASSDAREWQNEQFF. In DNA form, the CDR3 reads TGCGCCAGCAGTGACGCTCGGGAGTGGCAAAATGAGCAGTTCTTC.

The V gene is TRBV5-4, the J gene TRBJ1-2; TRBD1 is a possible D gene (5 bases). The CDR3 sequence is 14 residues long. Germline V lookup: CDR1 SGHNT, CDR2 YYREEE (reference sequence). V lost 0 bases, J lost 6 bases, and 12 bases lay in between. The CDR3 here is CASSLAARAHGYTF. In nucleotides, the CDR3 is TGTGCCAGCAGCTTGGCGGCCAGGGCCCATGGCTACACCTTC. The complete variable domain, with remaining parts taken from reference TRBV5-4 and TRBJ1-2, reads ETGVTQSPTHLIKTRGQQVTLRCSSQSGHNTVSWYQQALGQGPQFIFQYYREEENGRGNFPPRFSGLQFPNYSSELNVNALELDDSALYLCASSLAARAHGYTFGSGTRLTVV.

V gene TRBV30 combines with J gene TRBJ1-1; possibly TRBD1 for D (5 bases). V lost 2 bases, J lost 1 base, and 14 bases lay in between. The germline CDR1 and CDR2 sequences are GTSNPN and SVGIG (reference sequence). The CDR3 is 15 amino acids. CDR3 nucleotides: TGTGCCTGGAGTCTTGGTTCAGGGTGGAACACTGAAGCTTTCTTT. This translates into CAWSLGSGWNTEAFF.

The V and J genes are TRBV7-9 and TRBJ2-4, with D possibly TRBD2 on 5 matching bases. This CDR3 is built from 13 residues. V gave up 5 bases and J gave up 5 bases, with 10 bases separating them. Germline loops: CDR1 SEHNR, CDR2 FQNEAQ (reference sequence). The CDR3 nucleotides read TGTGCCAGCAGCCCGGGGATAGAAAACATTCAGTACTTC. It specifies CASSPGIENIQYF.

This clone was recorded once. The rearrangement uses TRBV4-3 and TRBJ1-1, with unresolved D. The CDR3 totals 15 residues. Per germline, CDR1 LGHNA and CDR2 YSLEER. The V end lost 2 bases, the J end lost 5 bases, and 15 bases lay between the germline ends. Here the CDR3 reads CASSQSMGHPTEAFF. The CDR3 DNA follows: TGCGCCAGCAGCCAAAGTATGGGCCACCCGACTGAAGCTTTCTTT.

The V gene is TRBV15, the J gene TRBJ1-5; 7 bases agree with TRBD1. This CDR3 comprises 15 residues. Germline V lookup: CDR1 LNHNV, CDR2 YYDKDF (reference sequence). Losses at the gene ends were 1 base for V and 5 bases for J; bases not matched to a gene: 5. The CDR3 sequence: CATSRVTGSHQPQHF. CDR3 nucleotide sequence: TGTGCCACCAGCAGAGTGACAGGGAGCCATCAGCCCCAGCATTTT.

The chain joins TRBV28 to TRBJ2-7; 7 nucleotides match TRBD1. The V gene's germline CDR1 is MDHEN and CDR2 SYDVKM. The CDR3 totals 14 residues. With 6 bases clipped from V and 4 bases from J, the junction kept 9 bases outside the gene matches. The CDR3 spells CASRVDRVIYEQYF. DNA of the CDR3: TGTGCCAGCAGGGTCGACAGGGTAATTTACGAGCAGTACTTC.

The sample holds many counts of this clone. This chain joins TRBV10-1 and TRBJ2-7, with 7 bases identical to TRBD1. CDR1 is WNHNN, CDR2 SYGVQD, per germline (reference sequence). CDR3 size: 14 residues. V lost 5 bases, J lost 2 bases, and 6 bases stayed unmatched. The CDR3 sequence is CASSRTGAPYEQYF. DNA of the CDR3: TGCGCCAGCAGTCGAACAGGGGCCCCCTACGAGCAGTACTTC.

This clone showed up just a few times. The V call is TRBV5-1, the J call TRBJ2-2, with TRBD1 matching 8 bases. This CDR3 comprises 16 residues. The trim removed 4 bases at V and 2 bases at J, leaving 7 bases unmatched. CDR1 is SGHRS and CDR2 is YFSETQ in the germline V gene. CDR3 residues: CASSIVGQGNTGELFF. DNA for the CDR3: TGCGCCAGCAGCATTGTCGGACAGGGAAACACCGGGGAGCTGTTTTTT.

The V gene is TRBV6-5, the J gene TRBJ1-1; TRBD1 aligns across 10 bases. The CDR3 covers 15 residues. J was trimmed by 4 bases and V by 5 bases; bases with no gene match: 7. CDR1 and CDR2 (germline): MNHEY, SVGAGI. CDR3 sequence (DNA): TGTGCCAGCAGTCCACAGGGACAGGGGCCCACTGAAGCTTTCTTT. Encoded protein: CASSPQGQGPTEAFF.

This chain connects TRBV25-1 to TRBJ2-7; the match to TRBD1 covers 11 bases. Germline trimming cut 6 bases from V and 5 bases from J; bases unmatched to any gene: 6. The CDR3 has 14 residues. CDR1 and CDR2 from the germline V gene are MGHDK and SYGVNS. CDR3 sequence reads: CASSRTGGVHEQYF. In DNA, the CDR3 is TGTGCCAGCAGCAGGACAGGGGGCGTCCACGAGCAGTACTTC.

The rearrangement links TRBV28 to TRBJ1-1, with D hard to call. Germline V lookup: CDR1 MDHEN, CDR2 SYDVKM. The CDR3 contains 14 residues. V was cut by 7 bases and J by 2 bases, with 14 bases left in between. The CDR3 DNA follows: TGTGCCAGCATCAACAGAAAGTCCAACACTGAAGCTTTCTTT. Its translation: CASINRKSNTEAFF.

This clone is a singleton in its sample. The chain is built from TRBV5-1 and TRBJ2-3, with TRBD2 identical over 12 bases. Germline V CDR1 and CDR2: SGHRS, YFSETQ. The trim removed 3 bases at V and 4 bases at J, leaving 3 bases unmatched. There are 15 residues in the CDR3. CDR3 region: CASSSTSGSSDTQYF. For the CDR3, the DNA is TGCGCCAGCAGCTCGACTAGCGGGAGCTCAGATACGCAGTATTTT.

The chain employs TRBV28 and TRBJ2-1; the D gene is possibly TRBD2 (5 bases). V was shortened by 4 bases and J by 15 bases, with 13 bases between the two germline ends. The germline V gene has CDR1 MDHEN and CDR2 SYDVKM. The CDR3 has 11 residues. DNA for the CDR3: TGTGCCAGCAGTTCAACAGCTAGCTGGTTCTTC. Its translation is CASSSTASWFF.

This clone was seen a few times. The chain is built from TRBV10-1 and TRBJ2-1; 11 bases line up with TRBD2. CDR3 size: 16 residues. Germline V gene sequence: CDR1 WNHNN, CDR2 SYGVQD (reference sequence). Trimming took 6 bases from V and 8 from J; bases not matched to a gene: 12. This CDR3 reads CASSHLTSGRTYEQFF. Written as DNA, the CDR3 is TGCGCCAGCAGCCACTTAACTAGCGGGAGAACATATGAGCAGTTCTTC.

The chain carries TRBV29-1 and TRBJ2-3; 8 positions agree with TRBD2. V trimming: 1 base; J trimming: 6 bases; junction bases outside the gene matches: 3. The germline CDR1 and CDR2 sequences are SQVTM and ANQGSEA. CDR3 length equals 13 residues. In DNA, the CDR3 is TGCAGCGTTGAAGGGTTAGCGGGGGATACGCAGTATTTT. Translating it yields CSVEGLAGDTQYF.

The DNA of the CDR3 is TGTGCCAGCAGTCGAGTAGCGGAATACAATGAGCAGTTCTTC. The encoded protein is CASSRVAEYNEQFF. The rearrangement links TRBV2 to TRBJ2-1; TRBD2 might be the D (6 bases). Trimming took 5 bases from V and 4 from J, leaving 12 bases between them. Germline lookup yields CDR1 SNHLY and CDR2 FYNNEI. The CDR3 covers 14 residues.

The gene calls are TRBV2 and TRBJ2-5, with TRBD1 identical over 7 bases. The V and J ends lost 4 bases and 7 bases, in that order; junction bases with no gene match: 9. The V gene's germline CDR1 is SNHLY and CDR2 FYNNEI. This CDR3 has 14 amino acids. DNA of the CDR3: TGTGCCAGCAGTGGAGAAAAAGGGGGCGTGACCCAGTACTTC. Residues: CASSGEKGGVTQYF.

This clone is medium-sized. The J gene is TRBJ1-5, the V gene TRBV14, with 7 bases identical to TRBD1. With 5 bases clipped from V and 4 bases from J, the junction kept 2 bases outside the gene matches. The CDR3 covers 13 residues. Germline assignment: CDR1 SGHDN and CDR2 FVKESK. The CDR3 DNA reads TGTGCCAGCAGCTGGGGACAGAATCAGCCCCAGCATTTT. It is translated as CASSWGQNQPQHF.

Here the CDR3 reads CASSPLYEQYF. CDR3 DNA: TGTGCCAGCAGCCCTCTTTACGAGCAGTACTTC. J is TRBJ2-7 and V is TRBV7-8; D not certain. In germline, CDR1 is SGHVS, CDR2 FQNEAQ. The CDR3 runs to 11 residues. Trimming shortened V by 5 bases and J by 4 bases, and 6 bases separated the two germline ends.